A single sample gave rise to the 25 T cell receptor beta chains below, sequenced in a study of T-cell memory formation after mild COVID-19. TCRdb re-derived calls from the 5' RACE reads in MiXCR, one entry per CDR3 protein. This sample yields 450,000 to 650,000 distinct CDR3 sequences, of which about 20% are seen a single time; around an eighth belongs to the top ten. Sample: PBMCs or a T cell subset sorted from them (not recorded which). All receptors derive from an adult woman who had mild COVID-19 (a few samples of this study predate the infection). Cell type and time point are not known.

The sample holds a few counts of this clonotype. V gene TRBV12-3 or TRBV12-4 combines with J gene TRBJ2-7, with TRBD1 matching over 7 bases. Trimming cost V 3 bases and J 6 bases; bases outside gene matches: 11. The CDR3 is made up of 15 amino acids. The CDR3, as DNA: TGTGCCAGCAGTTTCGTCGGTGAGGGGGCGGGCGAGCAGTACTTC. Its protein product is CASSFVGEGAGEQYF.

The chain uses TRBV7-9 and TRBJ1-2; a possible D gene is TRBD1 (6 bases). The CDR3 loop spans 15 amino acids. Germline V gene lookup returns CDR1 SEHNR and CDR2 FQNEAQ (reference sequence). Trimming shortened V by 1 base and J by 6 bases, and 15 bases separated the two germline ends. The CDR3 sequence is CASSLEGGSSHGYTF. The CDR3, as DNA: TGTGCCAGCAGCTTAGAGGGGGGGAGTTCGCATGGCTACACCTTC.

There are a few counts of this clonotype. The chain has TRBV29-1 and TRBJ1-1; D remains ambiguous. The V end lost 2 bases, the J end lost 2 bases, and 18 bases lay between the germline ends. Germline-derived CDR1 and CDR2 are SQVTM and ANQGSEA. The CDR3 contains 16 residues. For the CDR3, the DNA is TGCAGCGTTGAATTGGTGGTCCCGGGCCCAAACACTGAAGCTTTCTTT. Translated, it gives CSVELVVPGPNTEAFF.

There are a few counts of this clonotype. J is TRBJ2-7 and V is TRBV6-1, with 9 nucleotides matching TRBD2. The CDR3 covers 11 residues. V dropped 6 bases and J dropped 13; count of bases not matched to a gene: 7. Germline assignment: CDR1 MNHNS and CDR2 SASEGT. The CDR3 loop reads CASRGLARGYF. DNA for the CDR3: TGTGCCAGCAGAGGACTAGCGAGGGGATACTTC.

This clonotype was seen a few times. This chain links TRBV15 with TRBJ2-1, with D possibly matching TRBD1 (7 bases). The V gene lost 0 bases and the J gene lost 8 bases, with 17 bases spanning the gap. This CDR3 is 16 amino acids long. CDR1 and CDR2 from the germline V gene are LNHNV and YYDKDF (reference sequence). The CDR3 bases are TGTGCCACCAGCAGAGAGAGGAGGGAAACAGGGGATGAGCAGTTCTTC. Protein: CATSRERRETGDEQFF.

The J gene is TRBJ2-3, the V gene TRBV12-3 or TRBV12-4; maybe TRBD2 (5 bases). This CDR3 spans 14 amino acids. V lost 3 bases and J lost 6, with 13 bases in between. In DNA form, the CDR3 reads TGTGCCAGCAGTTTTAAGGGCCCGGGGGATACGCAGTATTTT. Translated: CASSFKGPGDTQYF.

This chain connects TRBV4-3 to TRBJ2-3; D is unclear. The CDR3 spans 15 residues. From germline, CDR1 is LGHNA and CDR2 YSLEER. The V end was cut by 0 bases, the J end by 5 bases, with 12 bases between. The DNA of the CDR3 is TGCGCCAGCAGCCAAGATCGAGGAGATCAAGATACGCAGTATTTT. Encoded protein: CASSQDRGDQDTQYF.

In its sample, this clonotype was seen a few times. The V and J genes are TRBV12-3 or TRBV12-4 and TRBJ2-3; 11 bases align to TRBD2. J was trimmed by 7 bases and V by 9 bases; bases with no gene match: 9. The CDR3 runs 14 residues. CDR3 sequence (DNA): TGTGCCAGTATAAGTAGCGGGGGGGTGTATACGCAGTATTTT. As protein: CASISSGGVYTQYF.

Only a few counts were recorded for this clonotype. V is TRBV20-1 and J is TRBJ1-1; D possibly corresponds to TRBD1 (6 bases). Germline V gene data show CDR1 as DFQATT and CDR2 as SNEGSKA (reference sequence). V lost 5 bases, J lost 8 bases, and 15 bases lay in between. The CDR3 consists of 12 residues. The CDR3 bases are TGCAGTGCTCACAGGGCTTTTGGAGAAGCTTTCTTT. Encoded protein: CSAHRAFGEAFF.

The chain is built from TRBV6-5 and TRBJ2-2, with D hard to call. The V and J ends lost 1 base and 4 bases respectively, with 4 bases between them. CDR1 is MNHEY and CDR2 is SVGAGI in the germline V gene. This CDR3 comprises 13 residues. CDR3: CASSYYSTGELFF. The CDR3, as DNA: TGTGCCAGCAGTTACTACTCCACCGGGGAGCTGTTTTTT.

This sequence joins TRBV10-3 and TRBJ1-1; D is undetermined. This CDR3 is built from 14 residues. V was cut by 6 bases and J by 3 bases, with 14 bases left in between. Germline V CDR1 and CDR2: ENHRY, SYGVKD. CDR3 sequence: CAIRGTVRDTEAFF. The CDR3 DNA sequence: TGTGCCATCAGAGGCACGGTCCGAGACACTGAAGCTTTCTTT.

The chain is built from TRBV29-1 and TRBJ2-7; no reliable D call. The V gene's germline CDR1 is SQVTM and CDR2 ANQGSEA. This CDR3 comprises 12 residues. Between the trimmed V and J ends, which lost 5 bases and 2 bases, there was a span of 10 bases. The CDR3 region has the DNA TGCAGCGTTCGAGGAGCCACCTACGAGCAGTACTTC. Encoded protein: CSVRGATYEQYF.

The genes are TRBV24-1 and TRBJ2-5; tentatively, D is TRBD1 (6 bases). The CDR3 contains 15 residues. Germline V CDR1 and CDR2: KGHDR, SFDVKD. The V end was cut by 3 bases, the J end by 2 bases, with 12 bases between. CDR3 in DNA: TGTGCCACCAGTGATCCCCGGACAGATCAAGAGACCCAGTACTTC. It specifies CATSDPRTDQETQYF.

Many counts were recorded for this clonotype. The gene calls are TRBV7-9 and TRBJ2-3; tentative D call: TRBD1 (6 bases). CDR3 length equals 13 residues. V shed 3 bases and J shed 11 bases, with 15 bases lying between them. The germline CDR1 and CDR2 sequences are SEHNR and FQNEAQ (reference sequence). The CDR3 loop reads CASSLHTGTQQYF. Here the CDR3 DNA reads TGTGCCAGCAGCTTGCATACCGGGACACAGCAGTATTTT. Full variable domain (outside the CDR3, taken from reference TRBV7-9 and TRBJ2-3): DTGVSQNPRHKITKRGQNVTFRCDPISEHNRLYWYRQTLGQGPEFLTYFQNEAQLEKSRLLSDRFSAERPKGSFSTLEIQRTEQGDSAMYLCASSLHTGTQQYFGPGTRLTVL.

This sequence joins TRBV13 and TRBJ2-1; no clear D. V dropped 7 bases and J dropped 2 bases, with 12 bases sitting between them. The germline CDR1 and CDR2 sequences are PRHDT and FYEKMQ (reference sequence). The CDR3 extends over 14 amino acids. Here the CDR3 DNA reads TGTGCCAGCACTAAGTGGCAGACCTACAATGAGCAGTTCTTC. Its translation is CASTKWQTYNEQFF.

There are a few counts of this clonotype. The V call is TRBV7-6, the J call TRBJ1-1, with D possibly being TRBD1 (5 bases). The CDR3 length is 19 residues. Germline V gene lookup returns CDR1 SGHVS and CDR2 FNYEAQ. V was shortened by 3 bases and J by 3 bases, with 26 bases between the two germline ends. Here the CDR3 DNA reads TGTGCCAGCAGCTTTATTCCGGAAGGGAAGGTGGGGGTAGACACTGAAGCTTTCTTT. It codes for CASSFIPEGKVGVDTEAFF.

The J gene is TRBJ2-3, the V gene TRBV5-1; possibly TRBD1 or TRBD2 for D (6 bases each). Germline CDR1 reads SGHRS; CDR2 reads YFSETQ. V lost 1 base and J lost 5, with 17 bases in between. This CDR3 has 16 amino acids. The CDR3 sequence is CASSLLRTVGGDTQYF. Written as DNA, the CDR3 is TGCGCCAGCAGCTTGCTTCGGACAGTGGGGGGAGATACGCAGTATTTT.

The chain carries TRBV2 and TRBJ2-2; 11 positions match TRBD2. The germline V gene has CDR1 SNHLY and CDR2 FYNNEI. The CDR3 extends over 16 amino acids. Losses at the gene ends were 4 bases for V and 3 bases for J; bases not matched to a gene: 4. Written as DNA, the CDR3 is TGTGCCAGCAGTGTAAAACTAGCGGGGGACACCGGGGAGCTGTTTTTT. Its translation is CASSVKLAGDTGELFF.

In this sample, this clonotype turned up a few times. The CDR3 bases are TGTGCCAGCGAGAGAGGGCACTCCTACGAGCAGTACTTC. Translated, it gives CASERGHSYEQYF. The gene calls are TRBV7-9 and TRBJ2-7; a weak D match, TRBD2 (5 bases). The CDR3 is made up of 13 amino acids. Per the germline V gene, CDR1 is SEHNR and CDR2 is FQNEAQ (reference sequence). V lost 8 bases, J lost 0 bases, and 11 bases lay in between.

There are a few counts of this clonotype. The chain has TRBV12-3 or TRBV12-4 and TRBJ1-6; D is unclear. Trimming took off 6 bases at V and 9 bases at J, with 15 bases between the two ends. There are 14 residues in the CDR3. CDR3: CASRRNGRSSPLHF. The CDR3 bases are TGTGCCAGCAGGAGAAATGGACGGAGTTCACCCCTCCACTTT.

This rearrangement joins TRBV13 to TRBJ2-1, with D uncertain. The germline V gene encodes CDR1 PRHDT and CDR2 FYEKMQ (reference sequence). V gave up 1 base and J gave up 3 bases, with 10 bases separating them. The CDR3 loop spans 15 amino acids. The CDR3 region is CASSLEAGFYNEQFF. The CDR3, as DNA: TGTGCCAGCAGCTTAGAGGCAGGCTTCTACAATGAGCAGTTCTTC.

This clonotype turned up a few times. The V and J genes are TRBV4-1 and TRBJ1-4; D unresolved. The V end was cut by 1 base, the J end by 10 bases, with 16 bases between. CDR3 length equals 15 residues. Germline CDR1 and CDR2: MGHRA and YSYEKL. The CDR3 coding sequence is TGCGCCAGCAGCCAAGGTTTCCAGCCAGAGGGAAAACTGTTTTTT. It encodes CASSQGFQPEGKLFF.

Only a few counts were recorded for this clonotype. This chain uses TRBV29-1 with TRBJ2-7, with D tentatively TRBD1 or TRBD2 (5 bases each). In germline, CDR1 is SQVTM, CDR2 ANQGSEA. The ends were cut back, 1 base at V and 5 bases at J, with 9 bases in the middle. CDR3 length: 12 amino acids. The CDR3 loop is CSVEAWGNEQYF. Written as DNA, the CDR3 is TGCAGCGTTGAAGCTTGGGGGAACGAGCAGTACTTC.

A few counts support this clonotype. This chain connects TRBV7-9 to TRBJ1-6; possibly TRBD1 for D (5 bases). The CDR3 totals 14 residues. The V end lost 5 bases, the J end lost 9 bases, and 14 bases lay between the germline ends. Looked up from germline, CDR1 is SEHNR and CDR2 is FQNEAQ (reference sequence). DNA of the CDR3: TGTGCCAGCAGCCCGACAGATTTTCTTTCACCCCTCCACTTT. It yields the protein CASSPTDFLSPLHF. The full variable domain, rest sourced from reference TRBV7-9 and TRBJ1-6, is DTGVSQNPRHKITKRGQNVTFRCDPISEHNRLYWYRQTLGQGPEFLTYFQNEAQLEKSRLLSDRFSAERPKGSFSTLEIQRTEQGDSAMYLCASSPTDFLSPLHFGNGTRLTVT.

The V gene is TRBV6-1, the J gene TRBJ2-3; D is unclear. V lost 1 base and J 8 bases, leaving 10 bases between the germline ends. This CDR3 contains 13 residues. Germline CDR1 MNHNS, CDR2 SASEGT. The CDR3 is CASSEGWSATQYF. Written as DNA, the CDR3 is TGTGCCAGCAGTGAAGGCTGGTCGGCTACGCAGTATTTT.